The 15 T cell receptor beta chains given below trace back to one sample, sequenced in a study of OX40 agonist ivuxolimab in advanced cancers. This table comes from immunoSEQ multiplex PCR, and its TCRdb copy is limited to in-frame clones, with some not included. The data show about 41,000 clones, approximately 75% seen once. The sequences come from CD4+ or CD8+ T cells sorted from blood, collected in a trial of the OX40 agonist ivuxolimab. Receptors were obtained from an adult with an advanced solid tumor such as melanoma, head and neck, liver or kidney cancer.

This clone was picked up one time. This sequence joins TRBV7-6 and TRBJ2-7; TRBD1 or TRBD2 may be the D gene (7 bases each). With 4 bases removed from V and 2 bases from J, the gap between germline ends came to 33 bases. This CDR3 spans 21 amino acids. CDR1 is SGHVS and CDR2 is FNYEAQ in the germline V gene. CDR3 nucleotides: TGTGCCAGCAGCTCGGAAGGGGGCGGGAGCCTCTCCTTTATCCTCGCCTACGAGCAGTACTTC. Residues: CASSSEGGGSLSFILAYEQYF.

This chain uses TRBV6-1 with TRBJ2-3, with D possibly called TRBD1 or TRBD2 (5 bases each). CDR3 length: 18 amino acids. Trimming took 2 bases from V and 2 from J, leaving 20 bases between them. Germline V CDR1 and CDR2: MNHNS, SASEGT. DNA of the CDR3: TGTGCCAGCAGTGAATCCATGTCACGGATCGGGGCCACAGATACGCAGTATTTT. Protein product: CASSESMSRIGATDTQYF.

This sequence joins TRBV5-1 and TRBJ2-7, with D possibly matching TRBD2 (6 bases). Germline values: CDR1 SGHRS, CDR2 YFSETQ. The CDR3 spans 13 residues. The V end was cut by 4 bases, the J end by 6 bases, with 14 bases between. The CDR3 loop is CASSRDGGSEQYF. CDR3 DNA: TGCGCCAGCAGCCGTGACGGAGGGAGCGAGCAGTACTTC.

The V call is TRBV19, the J call TRBJ1-5; D is ambiguous. V lost 8 bases and J lost 2, with 7 bases in between. The length of the CDR3 is 12 residues. Looked up from germline, CDR1 is LNHDA and CDR2 is SQIVND (reference sequence). The CDR3 protein is CASQHRNQPQHF. CDR3 DNA: TGTGCCAGTCAACACCGCAATCAGCCCCAGCATTTT.

V gene TRBV5-1 combines with J gene TRBJ1-1, with D unclear. This CDR3 spans 14 amino acids. V was trimmed by 0 bases and J by 3 bases, leaving 9 bases between them. Germline V gene lookup returns CDR1 SGHRS and CDR2 YFSETQ. CDR3 region: CASSLGSGDTEAFF. For the CDR3, the DNA is TGCGCCAGCAGCTTGGGGTCGGGAGACACTGAAGCTTTCTTT.

The J gene is TRBJ1-6, the V gene TRBV9; D gene ambiguous. CDR3 length: 15 residues. CDR1 and CDR2 (germline): SGDLS, YYNGEE. The germline V and J ends were trimmed by 3 bases and 5 bases, with 12 bases remaining between them. CDR3 DNA sequence: TGTGCCAGCAGCGAAAACAGTCCCCATAATTCACCCCTCCACTTT. Translating gives CASSENSPHNSPLHF. The full variable domain, with the rest looked up from reference TRBV9 and TRBJ1-6, is DSGVTQTPKHLITATGQRVTLRCSPRSGDLSVYWYQQSLDQGLQFLIQYYNGEERAKGNILERFSAQQFPDLHSELNLSSLELGDSALYFCASSENSPHNSPLHFGNGTRLTVT.

The J gene is TRBJ2-3, the V gene TRBV5-1; possible D gene TRBD1, 5 bases. The CDR3 is 16 residues long. V lost 7 bases and J 0 bases, leaving 18 bases between the germline ends. In germline, CDR1 is SGHRS, CDR2 YFSETQ. The CDR3 sequence: CASGYLQGHSTDTQYF. CDR3 nucleotides: TGCGCCAGCGGTTACCTTCAGGGCCACAGCACAGATACGCAGTATTTT.

This sequence joins TRBV10-3 and TRBJ2-3; D not resolved. CDR3 length equals 12 residues. In germline, CDR1 is ENHRY, CDR2 SYGVKD. The V end was cut by 6 bases, the J end by 3 bases, with 7 bases between. CDR3 in amino acids: CAISDGTDTQYF. CDR3 DNA sequence: TGTGCCATCAGCGACGGGACAGATACGCAGTATTTT.

The V gene is TRBV19, the J gene TRBJ2-1; a weak D match, TRBD1 (7 bases). This CDR3 spans 14 amino acids. Germline values: CDR1 LNHDA, CDR2 SQIVND (reference sequence). Between the trimmed V and J ends, which lost 11 bases and 3 bases, there was a span of 17 bases. This CDR3 reads CASRGGGNYNEQFF. CDR3 bases: TGTGCCTCTAGAGGAGGGGGCAACTACAATGAGCAGTTCTTC.

J is TRBJ1-2 and V is TRBV6-5, with 9 bases that match TRBD1. The CDR3 has 13 residues. V lost 6 bases, J lost 8 bases, and 7 bases stayed unmatched. The germline CDR1 and CDR2 sequences are MNHEY and SVGAGI. For the CDR3, the DNA is TGTGCCAGCAGGAAGGGACAGGGAGGAGGCTACACCTTC. The encoded protein is CASRKGQGGGYTF.

In this sample, this clone turned up a few times. The genes are TRBV4-3 and TRBJ1-2; 10 positions match TRBD1. The trim removed 4 bases at V and 2 bases at J, leaving 13 bases unmatched. The CDR3 covers 18 residues. CDR1 is LGHNA, CDR2 YSLEER, per germline. Here the CDR3 reads CASSPRTGGEVSNYGYTF. In nucleotides, the CDR3 is TGCGCCAGCAGCCCCCGGACAGGGGGAGAGGTTAGCAACTATGGCTACACCTTC.

The genes are TRBV19 and TRBJ2-5, with 7 bases matching TRBD2. J gave up 2 bases and V 6 bases, and 6 bases lay outside the gene matches. Per germline, CDR1 LNHDA and CDR2 SQIVND (reference sequence). The CDR3 sequence is 14 residues long. CDR3 coding DNA: TGTGCCAGTAGAAAGCGGGACGGGCAAGAGACCCAGTACTTC. Its translation is CASRKRDGQETQYF.

The V call is TRBV4-2, the J call TRBJ2-1, with a weak D call TRBD2 (6 bases). The germline V gene encodes CDR1 LGHNA and CDR2 YNFKEQ. The V end lost 4 bases, the J end lost 8 bases, and 21 bases lay between the germline ends. The CDR3 has 16 amino acids. CDR3 residues: CASSRPFSGSTHEQFF. The CDR3 bases are TGTGCCAGCAGCCGCCCGTTTAGCGGTTCCACCCATGAGCAGTTCTTC.

This clone was observed a single time. The J gene is TRBJ2-7, the V gene TRBV5-4; 7 bases map to TRBD1. V gave up 0 bases and J gave up 2 bases; unmatched junction bases: 5. Germline V lookup: CDR1 SGHNT, CDR2 YYREEE (reference sequence). The CDR3 totals 15 residues. The CDR3 DNA is TGTGCCAGCAGCTTGGAAGCAGGGGGAGCCTACGAGCAGTACTTC. Protein: CASSLEAGGAYEQYF.

This sequence joins TRBV18 and TRBJ2-5; a possible D gene is TRBD2 (6 bases). V was cut by 2 bases and J by 4 bases, with 17 bases left in between. The germline gives CDR1 KGHSH, CDR2 LQKENI. The CDR3 length is 16 residues. CDR3 region: CASSPSGTFGAETQYF. In DNA form, the CDR3 reads TGTGCCAGCTCACCATCTGGGACTTTCGGCGCAGAGACCCAGTACTTC. Combining the CDR3 with reference TRBV18 and TRBJ2-5 gives the whole variable domain NAGVMQNPRHLVRRRGQEARLRCSPMKGHSHVYWYRQLPEEGLKFMVYLQKENIIDESGMPKERFSAEFPKEGPSILRIQQVVRGDSAAYFCASSPSGTFGAETQYFGPGTRLLVL.